This TCR beta chain was sequenced during a study of shared clonotypes between healthy human individuals. For the study at large: Every donor yielded three CD4 naive, three CD4 memory, two CD8 naive and one CD8 memory plate. Regarding the study as a whole: Despite large depth, rarefaction showed incomplete sorted-subset sequencing. Naive subsets, compared against memory subsets, generally had larger estimated richness values.

The CDR3 length is 13 residues. V was trimmed by 5 bases and J by 7 bases, leaving 12 bases between them. The germline CDR1 and CDR2 sequences are MNHEY and SMNVEV (reference sequence). Notes on this clone: Its antigen remains unidentified.

The authors divided CD4+ cells into CD45RA+ naive and CD45RA-negative memory subsets. Repertoires were generated with immunoSEQ multiplex PCR, while TCRdb's copy carries only in-frame clones and drops some. Here the sample spans roughly 300,000 clones, over 70% being singletons. The sample comprised memory CD4+ T cells sorted from blood. Specified subset: CD45RA-negative fraction. The sequence was collected from a man aged 25-40 years in good health. The chain carries TRBV27 and TRBJ2-1, with D hard to call. The CDR3, as DNA: TGTGCCAGCAGTCCATTCGGCGATAATGAGCAGTTCTTC. This translates into CASSPFGDNEQFF.